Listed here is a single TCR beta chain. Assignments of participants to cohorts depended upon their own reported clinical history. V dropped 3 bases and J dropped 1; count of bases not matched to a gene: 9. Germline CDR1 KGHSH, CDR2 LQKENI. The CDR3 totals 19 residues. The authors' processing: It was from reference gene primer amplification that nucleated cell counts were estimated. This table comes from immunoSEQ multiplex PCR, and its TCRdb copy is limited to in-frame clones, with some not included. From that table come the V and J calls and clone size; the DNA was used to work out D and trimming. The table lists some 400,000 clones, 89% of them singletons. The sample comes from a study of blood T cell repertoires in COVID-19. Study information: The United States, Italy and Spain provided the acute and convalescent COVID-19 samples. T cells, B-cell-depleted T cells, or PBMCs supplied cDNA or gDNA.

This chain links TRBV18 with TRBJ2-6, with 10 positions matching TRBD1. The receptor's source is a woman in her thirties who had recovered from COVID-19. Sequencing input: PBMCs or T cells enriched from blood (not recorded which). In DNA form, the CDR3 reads TGTGCCAGCTCACCCAGAGCCGGGACAGGGGATTCTGGGGCCAACGTCCTGACTTTC. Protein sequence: CASSPRAGTGDSGANVLTF. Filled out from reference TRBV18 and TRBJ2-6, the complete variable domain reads NAGVMQNPRHLVRRRGQEARLRCSPMKGHSHVYWYRQLPEEGLKFMVYLQKENIIDESGMPKERFSAEFPKEGPSILRIQQVVRGDSAAYFCASSPRAGTGDSGANVLTFGAGSRLTVL.